This paragraph covers one TCR beta chain sequence. The antigen is undetermined. Germline CDR1 reads SGHAT; CDR2 reads FQNNGV. The CDR3 sequence is 11 residues long. The ends were cut back, 5 bases at V and 6 bases at J, with 6 bases in the middle. Using immunoSEQ multiplex PCR, the repertoire was profiled, and TCRdb retains in-frame clones only, with some absent. The table has tens of thousands of clones, roughly nine tenths seen once. The source of the sample is a study of T cell responses to AZD1222 COVID-19 vaccine. Overall study results and limits: Repertoire sampling was restricted to post-peak T cell response timepoints. Recipients of AZD1222 seropositive at baseline numbered only 6 or 7. Donors were mostly white British, more females; clonal diversity possibly underestimated. Mapped onto spike, vaccine-associated CD4 TCRs spanned it and were dominant at 160-218 and 743-854.

The chain combines TRBV11-2 with TRBJ2-3; tentative D call: TRBD2 (6 bases). The sequences come from peripheral blood, collected on day 0 of AZD1222 vaccination. The clonotype was recovered from an adult in good health. This chain's CDR3 is CASSREDTQYF. CDR3 DNA sequence: TGTGCCAGCAGCCGGGAGGATACGCAGTATTTT. Full variable domain (rest looked up from reference TRBV11-2 and TRBJ2-3): EAGVAQSPRYKIIEKRQSVAFWCNPISGHATLYWYQQILGQGPKLLIQFQNNGVVDDSQLPKDRFSAERLKGVDSTLKIQPAKLEDSAVYLCASSREDTQYFGPGTRLTVL.